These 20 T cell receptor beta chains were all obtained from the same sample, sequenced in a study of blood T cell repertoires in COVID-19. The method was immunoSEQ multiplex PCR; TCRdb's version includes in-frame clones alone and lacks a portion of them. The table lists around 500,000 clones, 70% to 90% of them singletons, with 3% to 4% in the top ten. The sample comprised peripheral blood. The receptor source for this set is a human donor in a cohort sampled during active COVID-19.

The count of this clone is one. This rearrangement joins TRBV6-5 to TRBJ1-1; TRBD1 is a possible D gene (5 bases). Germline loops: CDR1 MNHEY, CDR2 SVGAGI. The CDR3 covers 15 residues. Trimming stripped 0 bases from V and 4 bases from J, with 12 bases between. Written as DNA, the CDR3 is TGTGCCAGCAGTTACTCGAGGTGGGGGGGCACTGAAGCTTTCTTT. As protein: CASSYSRWGGTEAFF.

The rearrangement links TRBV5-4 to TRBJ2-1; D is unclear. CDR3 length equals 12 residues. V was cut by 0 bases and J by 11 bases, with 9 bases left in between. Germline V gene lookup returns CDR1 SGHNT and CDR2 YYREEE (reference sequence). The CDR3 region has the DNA TGTGCCAGCAGCTTGGCCCTAACTCAGCAGTTCTTC. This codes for CASSLALTQQFF.

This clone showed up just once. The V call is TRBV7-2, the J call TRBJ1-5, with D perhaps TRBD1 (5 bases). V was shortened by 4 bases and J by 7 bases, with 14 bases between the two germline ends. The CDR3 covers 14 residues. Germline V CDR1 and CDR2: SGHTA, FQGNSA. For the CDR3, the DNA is TGTGCCAGCAGCTCCTGGGGGGACGGGCAGCCCCAGCATTTT. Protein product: CASSSWGDGQPQHF.

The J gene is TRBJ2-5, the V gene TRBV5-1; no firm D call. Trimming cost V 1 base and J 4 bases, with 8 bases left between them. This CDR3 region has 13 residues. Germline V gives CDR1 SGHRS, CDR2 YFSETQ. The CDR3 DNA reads TGCGCCAGCAGCTTGATACCAGGAGAGACCCAGTACTTC. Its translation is CASSLIPGETQYF. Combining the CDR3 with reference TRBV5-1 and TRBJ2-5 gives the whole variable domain KAGVTQTPRYLIKTRGQQVTLSCSPISGHRSVSWYQQTPGQGLQFLFEYFSETQRNKGNFPGRFSGRQFSNSRSEMNVSTLELGDSALYLCASSLIPGETQYFGPGTRLLVL.

In DNA form, the CDR3 reads TGTGCCAGCACTGCCGCCGGGACAGGGACGAGGTCGGACACCGGGGAGCTGTTTTTT. It specifies CASTAAGTGTRSDTGELFF. This chain links TRBV28 with TRBJ2-2, with 9 bases aligning to TRBD1. CDR1 and CDR2 (germline): MDHEN, SYDVKM. The ends lost 7 bases at V and 3 bases at J; junction bases unmatched: 18. CDR3 length equals 19 residues.

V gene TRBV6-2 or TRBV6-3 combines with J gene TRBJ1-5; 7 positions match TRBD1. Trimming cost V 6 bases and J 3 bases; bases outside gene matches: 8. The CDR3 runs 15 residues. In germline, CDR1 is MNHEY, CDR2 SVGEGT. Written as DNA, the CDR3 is TGTGCCAGCAGCGAGGAGGGGGCGTTCAATCAGCCCCAGCATTTT. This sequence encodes CASSEEGAFNQPQHF.

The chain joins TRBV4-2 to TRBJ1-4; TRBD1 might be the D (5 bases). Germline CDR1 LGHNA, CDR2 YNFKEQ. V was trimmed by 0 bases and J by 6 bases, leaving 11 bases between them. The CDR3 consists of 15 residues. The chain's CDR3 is CASSQEGGAYEKLFF. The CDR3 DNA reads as TGTGCCAGCAGCCAAGAAGGCGGGGCTTATGAAAAACTGTTTTTT.

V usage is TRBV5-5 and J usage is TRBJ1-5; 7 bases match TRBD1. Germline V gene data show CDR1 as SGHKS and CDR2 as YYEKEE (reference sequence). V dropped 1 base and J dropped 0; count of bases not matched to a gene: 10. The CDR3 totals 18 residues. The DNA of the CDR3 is TGTGCCAGCAGCTTGTTCCGGGACAGCTTCTTTAGCAATCAGCCCCAGCATTTT. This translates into CASSLFRDSFFSNQPQHF.

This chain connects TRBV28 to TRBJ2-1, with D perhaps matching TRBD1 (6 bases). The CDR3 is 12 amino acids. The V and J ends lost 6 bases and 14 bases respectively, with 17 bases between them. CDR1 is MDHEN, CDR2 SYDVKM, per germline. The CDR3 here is CASSPITGKKFF. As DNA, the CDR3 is TGTGCCAGCAGCCCGATTACAGGGAAGAAGTTCTTC.

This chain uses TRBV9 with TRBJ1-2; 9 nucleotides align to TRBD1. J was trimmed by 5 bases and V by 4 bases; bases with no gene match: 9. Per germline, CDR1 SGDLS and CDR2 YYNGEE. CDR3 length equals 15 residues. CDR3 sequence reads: CASSRTGALYYGYTF. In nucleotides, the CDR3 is TGTGCCAGCAGCCGGACAGGGGCCCTATATTATGGCTACACCTTC.

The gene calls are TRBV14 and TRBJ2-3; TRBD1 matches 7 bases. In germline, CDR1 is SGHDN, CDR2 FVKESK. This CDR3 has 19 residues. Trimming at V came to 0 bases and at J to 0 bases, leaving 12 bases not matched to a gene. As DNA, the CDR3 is TGTGCCAGCAGCCAAGACCCCAGGGGTCGAGGGGGCAGCACAGATACGCAGTATTTT. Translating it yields CASSQDPRGRGGSTDTQYF.

The DNA of the CDR3 is TGTGCCAGCAGCCAATTGCGGACAGGGGGCACTGAAGCTTTCTTT. This encodes CASSQLRTGGTEAFF. The V call is TRBV16, the J call TRBJ1-1; 10 bases match TRBD1. The CDR3 totals 15 residues. Trimming at V came to 1 base and at J to 4 bases, leaving 3 bases not matched to a gene. Germline V gives CDR1 KGHSY, CDR2 FQNENV.

Written as DNA, the CDR3 is TGTGCCAGCAGCCTTAGCGGGAGTCCCAACAATGAGCAGTTCTTC. Protein sequence: CASSLSGSPNNEQFF. The chain is built from TRBV2 and TRBJ2-1; 9 bases agree with TRBD2. The CDR3 totals 15 residues. Germline CDR1 and CDR2: SNHLY and FYNNEI. V lost 6 bases and J lost 5; bases outside the gene matches: 8.

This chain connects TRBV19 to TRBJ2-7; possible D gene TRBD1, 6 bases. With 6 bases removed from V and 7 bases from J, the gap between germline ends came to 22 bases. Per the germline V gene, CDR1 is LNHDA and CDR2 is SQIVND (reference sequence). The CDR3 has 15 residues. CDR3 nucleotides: TGTGCCAGTAGCCCGGAGGACAGTCCCTTTGGGGAGCAGTACTTC. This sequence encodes CASSPEDSPFGEQYF. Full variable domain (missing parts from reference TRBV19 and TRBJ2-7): DGGITQSPKYLFRKEGQNVTLSCEQNLNHDAMYWYRQDPGQGLRLIYYSQIVNDFQKGDIAEGYSVSREKKESFPLTVTSAQKNPTAFYLCASSPEDSPFGEQYFGPGTRLTVT.

CDR3 sequence reads: CASSVGSGTSYEQYF. The CDR3, as DNA: TGTGCCAGCAGCGTAGGGAGCGGAACCTCCTACGAGCAGTACTTC. This sequence joins TRBV9 and TRBJ2-7; the D gene is possibly TRBD2 (5 bases). Trimming removed 0 bases at V and 0 bases at J, with 10 bases between. This CDR3 has 15 amino acids. CDR1 SGDLS and CDR2 YYNGEE come from the germline V gene.

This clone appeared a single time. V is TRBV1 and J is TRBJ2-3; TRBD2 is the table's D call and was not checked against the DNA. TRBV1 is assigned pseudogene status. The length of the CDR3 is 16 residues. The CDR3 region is CTSSQSGRASTDTQYF. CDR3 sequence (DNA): TGCACCAGCAGCCAAAGCGGGAGGGCGTCCACAGATACGCAGTATTTT.

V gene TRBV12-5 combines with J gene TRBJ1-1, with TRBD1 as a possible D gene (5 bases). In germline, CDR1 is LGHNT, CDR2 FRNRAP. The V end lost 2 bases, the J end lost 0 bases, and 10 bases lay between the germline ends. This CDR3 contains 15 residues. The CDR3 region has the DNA TGTGCTAGTGGTTTGCCCGGAGGGGTGAACACTGAAGCTTTCTTT. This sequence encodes CASGLPGGVNTEAFF.

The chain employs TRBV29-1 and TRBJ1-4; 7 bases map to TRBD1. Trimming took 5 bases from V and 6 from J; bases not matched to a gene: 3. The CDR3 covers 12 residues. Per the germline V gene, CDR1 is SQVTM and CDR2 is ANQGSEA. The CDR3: CSVRGPDEKLFF. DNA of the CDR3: TGCAGCGTTAGGGGGCCGGATGAAAAACTGTTTTTT.

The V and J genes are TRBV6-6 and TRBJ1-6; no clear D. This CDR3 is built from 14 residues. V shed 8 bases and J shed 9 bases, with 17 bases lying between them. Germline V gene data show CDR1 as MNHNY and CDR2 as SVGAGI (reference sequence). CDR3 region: CASAGGWESSPLHF. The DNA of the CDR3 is TGTGCCAGCGCCGGAGGGTGGGAAAGTTCACCCCTCCACTTT.

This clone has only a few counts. In DNA, the CDR3 is TGCGCCAGCAGCCACCGGGGAGTGAACACTGAAGCTTTCTTT. Translation: CASSHRGVNTEAFF. V and J are TRBV4-3 and TRBJ1-1; no clear D gene. Germline CDR1 and CDR2: LGHNA and YSLEER. Trimming removed 3 bases at V and 0 bases at J, with 8 bases between. The CDR3 consists of 14 residues.